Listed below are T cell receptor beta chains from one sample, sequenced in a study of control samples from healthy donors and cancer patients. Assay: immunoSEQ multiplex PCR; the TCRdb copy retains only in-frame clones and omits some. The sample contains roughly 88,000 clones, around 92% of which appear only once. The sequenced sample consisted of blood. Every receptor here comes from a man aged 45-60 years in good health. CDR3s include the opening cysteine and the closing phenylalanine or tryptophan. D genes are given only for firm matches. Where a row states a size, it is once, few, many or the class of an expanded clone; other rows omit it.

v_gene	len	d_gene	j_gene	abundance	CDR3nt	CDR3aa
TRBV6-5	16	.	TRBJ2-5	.	TGTGCCAGCAGTTATGGTAGACAGACCCTATCTGAAACCCAGTACTTC	CASSYGRQTLSETQYF
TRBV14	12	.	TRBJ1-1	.	TGTGCCAGCAGCCCGCAGGGATTGGGAGCTTTCTTT	CASSPQGLGAFF
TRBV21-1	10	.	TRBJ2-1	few	TGTGCCTTCAGGGGAAATGAGCAGTTCTTC	CAFRGNEQFF
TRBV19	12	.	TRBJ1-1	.	TGTGCCAGCAGGGGTTCGGGCACTGAAGCTTTCTTT	CASRGSGTEAFF
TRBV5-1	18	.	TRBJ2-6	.	TGCGCCAGCAGCTTGGGGGGAGGCATCAACTCTGGGGCCAACGTCCTGACTTTC	CASSLGGGINSGANVLTF
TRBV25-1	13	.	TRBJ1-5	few	TGTGCCAGCGCCCGGGACAGCAATCAGCCCCAGCATTTT	CASARDSNQPQHF
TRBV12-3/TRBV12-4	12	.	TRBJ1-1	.	TGTGCCAGCAGCTACCTTAGAGGGTGGGCTTTCTTT	CASSYLRGWAFF
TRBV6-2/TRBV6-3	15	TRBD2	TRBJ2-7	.	TGTGCCAGCAGCCGTCTAGCGGGTAGCTCCTACGAGCAGTACTTC	CASSRLAGSSYEQYF
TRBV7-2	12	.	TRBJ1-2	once	TGTGCCAGCAGCGCGACAGGATATGGCTACACCTTC	CASSATGYGYTF
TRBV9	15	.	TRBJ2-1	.	TGTGCCAGCAGCGTAGAGGAGAGTATGGGAACAGGGAAGTTCTTC	CASSVEESMGTGKFF
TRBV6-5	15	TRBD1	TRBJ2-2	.	TGTGCCAGCAGTTACCGACAGGGGGCGAACGGGGAGCTGTTTTTT	CASSYRQGANGELFF
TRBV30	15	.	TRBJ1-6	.	TGTGCCTGGACACGAAACGGGATGTCAATCTCACCCCTCCACTTT	CAWTRNGMSISPLHF
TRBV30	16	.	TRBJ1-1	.	TGTGCCTGGAGTGTACATGTGTATTCTAAAGGCCCGGGCGCTTTCTTT	CAWSVHVYSKGPGAFF
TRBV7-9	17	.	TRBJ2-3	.	TGTGCCAGCAGCTTAGCAGTAAACCTAGCAGGCACAGATACGCAGTATTTT	CASSLAVNLAGTDTQYF
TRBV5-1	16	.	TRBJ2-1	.	TGCGCCAGCAGCTTGGCCGGTGGGGTCTCCTACAATGAGCAGTTCTTC	CASSLAGGVSYNEQFF
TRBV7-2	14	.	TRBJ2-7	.	TGTGCCAGCAGCTTAATGGGGAACTACTACGAGCAGTACTTC	CASSLMGNYYEQYF
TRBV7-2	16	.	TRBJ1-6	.	TGTGCCAGCAGCTCAAAACAGGGAAAGGGTAATTCACCCCTCCACTTT	CASSSKQGKGNSPLHF
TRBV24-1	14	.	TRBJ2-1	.	TGTGCCACCAGTGACCCGACAGGCTACAATGAGCAGTTCTTC	CATSDPTGYNEQFF
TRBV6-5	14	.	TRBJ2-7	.	TGTGCCAGCAGTTACGGACCACTATACTACGAGCAGTACTTC	CASSYGPLYYEQYF
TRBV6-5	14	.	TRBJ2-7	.	TGTGCCAGCAGTTACTTGGATGGCGCGGACGAGCAGTACTTC	CASSYLDGADEQYF
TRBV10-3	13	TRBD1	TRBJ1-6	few	TGTGCCATCAGTGCGGACAGGGGTTCACCCCTCCACTTT	CAISADRGSPLHF
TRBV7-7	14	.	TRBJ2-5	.	TGTGCCAGCAGCCAGCAGGGAGCCCAAGAGACCCAGTACTTC	CASSQQGAQETQYF
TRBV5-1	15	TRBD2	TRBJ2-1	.	TGCGCCAGCAGCTTGAGGACTAGCGGGGGACGTGAGCAGTTCTTC	CASSLRTSGGREQFF
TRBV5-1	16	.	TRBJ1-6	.	TGCGCCAGCGCCCCTGAGGGGGGCGGTTATAATTCACCCCTCCACTTT	CASAPEGGGYNSPLHF
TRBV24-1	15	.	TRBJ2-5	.	TGTGCCACCAGTGATTTTTCACGGCGACAAGAGACCCAGTACTTC	CATSDFSRRQETQYF
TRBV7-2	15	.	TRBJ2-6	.	TGTGCCAGCAGCTTTTATGGGTCTGGGGCCAACGTCCTGACTTTC	CASSFYGSGANVLTF
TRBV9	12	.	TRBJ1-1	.	TGTGCCAGCAGCGTTTCCGGGACTGAAGCTTTCTTT	CASSVSGTEAFF
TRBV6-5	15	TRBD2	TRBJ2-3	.	TGTGCCAGCAGACCTGCGGGGGGGTGGAGAGATACGCAGTATTTT	CASRPAGGWRDTQYF
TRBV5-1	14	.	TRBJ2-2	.	TGCGCCAGCAGTCTACAGGGGAACACCGGGGAGCTGTTTTTT	CASSLQGNTGELFF
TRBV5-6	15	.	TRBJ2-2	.	TGTGCCAGCAGCTTGAACCGGGGATACACCGGGGAGCTGTTTTTT	CASSLNRGYTGELFF
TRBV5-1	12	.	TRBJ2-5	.	TGCGCCAGCAGCTTGGGATGGGAGACCCAGTACTTC	CASSLGWETQYF
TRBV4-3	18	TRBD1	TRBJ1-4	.	TGCGCCAGCAGCCGGGGGGTGGGGTTCGGGACAGGGAATGAAAAACTGTTTTTT	CASSRGVGFGTGNEKLFF
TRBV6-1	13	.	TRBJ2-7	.	TGTGCCAGCAGTGAGGCTGCGGGGTACGAGCAGTACTTC	CASSEAAGYEQYF
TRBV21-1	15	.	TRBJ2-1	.	TGTGCCAGCAGCCTCCTGTGGGGATCCTACAATGAGCAGTTCTTC	CASSLLWGSYNEQFF
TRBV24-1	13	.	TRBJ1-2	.	TGTGCCACCAGTGGTCCAGCTAACTATGGCTACACCTTC	CATSGPANYGYTF
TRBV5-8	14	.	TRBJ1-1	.	TGTGCCAGCAGCGCCCCGGGACGTAGGACTGAAGCTTTCTTT	CASSAPGRRTEAFF
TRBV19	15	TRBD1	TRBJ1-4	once	TGTGCCAGCCGAGAATTACAGGGGCCGGGGGAAAAACTGTTTTTT	CASRELQGPGEKLFF
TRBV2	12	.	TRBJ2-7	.	TGTGCCACTACAGGGAGCTCCTACGAGCAGTACTTT	CATTGSSYEQYF
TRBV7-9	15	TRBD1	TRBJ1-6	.	TGTGCCAGCTCCCGGGACAGCTCCTATAATTCACCCCTCCACTTT	CASSRDSSYNSPLHF
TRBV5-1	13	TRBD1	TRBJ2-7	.	TGCGCCAGCAGCCAGGGACAGATGTACGAGCAGTACTTC	CASSQGQMYEQYF
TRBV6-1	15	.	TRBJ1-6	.	TGTGCCAGCAGTGAATCCGTCAGCACCGTTTCACCCCTCCACTTT	CASSESVSTVSPLHF
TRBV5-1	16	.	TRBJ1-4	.	TGCGCCAGCAGCTTTTTACCACCGGGGGTAGGTGAAAAACTGTTTTTT	CASSFLPPGVGEKLFF
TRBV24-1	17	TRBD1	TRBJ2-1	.	TGTGCCACCAGTGCCCCAACCGGGACAGGGCCCATCAATGAGCAGTTCTTC	CATSAPTGTGPINEQFF
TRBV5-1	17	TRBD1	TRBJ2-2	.	TGCGCCAGCAGCACCTACGGACAGGGGGCCAGCACCGGGGAGCTGTTTTTT	CASSTYGQGASTGELFF
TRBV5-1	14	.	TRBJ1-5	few	TGCGCCAGCAGCCTTTCGGGGCCAGGGGAGCCCCAGCATTTT	CASSLSGPGEPQHF
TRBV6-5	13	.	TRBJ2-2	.	TGTGCCAGCATACCGGGGGCCACCGGGGAGCTGTTTTTT	CASIPGATGELFF
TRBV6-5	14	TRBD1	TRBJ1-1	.	TGTGCCAGCAGTATCCAGGGGGTAGGTACTGAAGCTTTCTTT	CASSIQGVGTEAFF
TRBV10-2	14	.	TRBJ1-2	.	TGCGCCAGCAGCGGAAGTGGCTTTGACTATGGCTACACCTTC	CASSGSGFDYGYTF
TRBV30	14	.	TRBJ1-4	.	TGTGCCTGGAGTGTGGACGGTCTTAATGAAAAACTGTTTTTT	CAWSVDGLNEKLFF
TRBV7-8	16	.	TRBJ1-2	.	TGTGCCAGCAGCCAGCGGGGGGGCGGTAAAAACTATGGCTACACCTTC	CASSQRGGGKNYGYTF
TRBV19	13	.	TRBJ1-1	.	TGTGCCAGTACGATTCGAGGGAACACTGAAGCTTTCTTT	CASTIRGNTEAFF
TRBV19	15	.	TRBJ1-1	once	TGTGCCAGTAGTGTGGGGGGCATTCGGAACACTGAAGCTTTCTTT	CASSVGGIRNTEAFF
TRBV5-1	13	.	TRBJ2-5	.	TGCGCCAGCAGCCAGGAGAACGTAGAGACCCAGTACTTC	CASSQENVETQYF
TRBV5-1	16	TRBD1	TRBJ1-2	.	TGCGCCAGCAGCTTGGCTATATGGGACAGGGAATATGGCTACACCTTC	CASSLAIWDREYGYTF
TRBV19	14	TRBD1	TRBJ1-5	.	TGTGCCAGTACCCAAGAGGGGGCCGGTCAGCCCCAGCATTTT	CASTQEGAGQPQHF
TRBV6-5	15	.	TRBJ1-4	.	TGTGCCAGCAGTTACGGGGGATCACGTATCGAAAAACTGTTTTTT	CASSYGGSRIEKLFF
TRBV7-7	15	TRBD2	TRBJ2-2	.	TGTGCCAGCAGCTTCACTAGCGGGGGGAACGGGGAGCTGTTTTTT	CASSFTSGGNGELFF
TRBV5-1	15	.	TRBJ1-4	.	TGCGCCAGCAGCTTGGTGGGGGACGTTTCAGAAAAACTGTTTTTT	CASSLVGDVSEKLFF
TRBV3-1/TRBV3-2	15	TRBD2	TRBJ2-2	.	TGTGCCAGCAGCCCTAGCGGGGGGGTTACCGGGGAGCTGTTTTTT	CASSPSGGVTGELFF